This is a list of T cell receptor beta chains from one sample in a study of Ad26.COV2.S vaccination and SARS-CoV-2 variants. Sequenced by immunoSEQ multiplex PCR; TCRdb stores in-frame clones only, minus some. The table has 500,000 or so clones, approximately 92% seen once. The sample consisted of peripheral blood, taken in a trial of Ad26.COV2.S vaccine versus placebo. The receptors come from a person aged 18 to 65 who received the Ad26.COV2.S COVID-19 vaccine or a placebo. Each CDR3 is given with its conserved first and last residue. D genes are given only for firm matches. Clone size is not always given. Where it is, it says once, few, many or a class for expanded clones.

clone_size	d_call	cdr3_length	j_call	v_call	cdr3_nt	cdr3_aa
-	TRBD1	14	TRBJ1-4	TRBV7-9	TGTGCCAGCAGCCCCAACAGGGGGGGTGAAAAACTGTTTTTT	CASSPNRGGEKLFF
-	-	16	TRBJ1-1	TRBV28	TGTGCCAGCACCACGGTGGGGGGAGGATGGGAGGTTGAAGCTTTCTTT	CASTTVGGGWEVEAFF
-	-	15	TRBJ1-5	TRBV24-1	TGTGCCACCAGTGATCGGACCAAGGGACATCAGCCCCAGCATTTT	CATSDRTKGHQPQHF
-	TRBD1	15	TRBJ2-2	TRBV10-3	TGTGCCATCAGTGGACCCGGGACAGGGGTCCGGGAGCTGTTTTTT	CAISGPGTGVRELFF
-	-	15	TRBJ2-3	TRBV18	TGTGCCAGCTCATTGCGGGTACGAGGCACAGATACGCAGTATTTT	CASSLRVRGTDTQYF
-	-	14	TRBJ1-5	TRBV19	TGTGCCAGTACCCCGACGTGGAGCAATCAGCCCCAGCATTTT	CASTPTWSNQPQHF
-	TRBD2	15	TRBJ2-5	TRBV7-3	TGTGCCAGCAGCCCCCAAGCGGGGGTTGGGGAGACCCAGTACTTC	CASSPQAGVGETQYF
-	TRBD1	14	TRBJ1-5	TRBV18	TGTGCCAGCTCACTCCGACAGGGGGATCAGCCCCAGCATTTT	CASSLRQGDQPQHF
-	-	13	TRBJ2-1	TRBV3-1/TRBV3-2	TGTGCCAGCAGCCAAATCATTGGAGGCGAGCAGTTCTTC	CASSQIIGGEQFF
-	-	13	TRBJ1-5	TRBV6-5	TGTGCCAGCTTGGCCCCGGGACTCCAGCCCCAGCATTTT	CASLAPGLQPQHF
-	-	17	TRBJ1-6	TRBV2	TGTGCCAGCAATTTGGCGGGAACGGGGGGCACTAATTCACCCCTCCACTTT	CASNLAGTGGTNSPLHF
-	-	15	TRBJ2-5	TRBV11-3	TGTGCCAGCAGTCCAATATTAACTGGGGAAGAGACCCAGTACTTC	CASSPILTGEETQYF
-	-	17	TRBJ2-2	TRBV7-9	TGTGCCAGCAGCCAAAGTCGGGGACACAAGAACACCGGGGAGCTGTTTTTT	CASSQSRGHKNTGELFF
-	-	12	TRBJ2-5	TRBV7-9	TGTGCCAGCAGCTTGGTGTGGGAGACCCAGTACTTC	CASSLVWETQYF
-	-	15	TRBJ1-1	TRBV19	TGTGCCAGTACCTTACTCCTTCGGGGTGACACTGAAGCTTTCTTT	CASTLLLRGDTEAFF
-	TRBD1	14	TRBJ1-2	TRBV5-1	TGCGCCAGCAGCTCGGGACAGACGAACTATGGCTACACCTTC	CASSSGQTNYGYTF
-	-	11	TRBJ2-7	TRBV20-1	TGCAGTGCTGGACAGACCTACGAGCAGTACTTC	CSAGQTYEQYF
-	TRBD2	19	TRBJ2-7	TRBV29-1	TGCAGCGTACTGGGACTAGCGGGGGGACAAGCCCACCCCCGTCTGGAGCAGTACTTC	CSVLGLAGGQAHPRLEQYF
-	-	16	TRBJ1-2	TRBV4-3	TGCGCCAGCAGCCAAGAGCCCACGACCCACCCGAGGGGCTACACCTTC	CASSQEPTTHPRGYTF
-	TRBD2	16	TRBJ2-3	TRBV5-5	TGTGCCAGCAGCTTTGCTAGCGGGTTTGCAGGGGATACGCAGTATTTT	CASSFASGFAGDTQYF
-	TRBD1	16	TRBJ1-5	TRBV18	TGTGCCAGCTCACCGCCTGGGACAGGGGAAGGTCAGCCCCAGCATTTT	CASSPPGTGEGQPQHF
-	-	15	TRBJ2-6	TRBV9	TGTGCCAGCAGCGTTGTTGGAGCTGGGGCCAACGTCCTGACTTTC	CASSVVGAGANVLTF
-	-	13	TRBJ1-4	TRBV2	TGTGCCAGCAGCGCCTTACGTAATGAAAAACTGTTTTTT	CASSALRNEKLFF
few	TRBD1	15	TRBJ2-7	TRBV28	TGTGCCAGCAGATTACGTGGACAGGGTAGCGACGAGCAGTACTTC	CASRLRGQGSDEQYF
-	-	14	TRBJ2-1	TRBV10-2	TGCGCCAGCAGTGAGTGGCTCGAAGGCAATGAGCAGTTCTTC	CASSEWLEGNEQFF
-	-	14	TRBJ1-1	TRBV27	TGTGCCAGCAGTCCCCACCGACAGAACACTGAAGCTTTCTTT	CASSPHRQNTEAFF
few	TRBD1	14	TRBJ1-6	TRBV7-9	TGTGCCAGCAGCTTCGTGACAGGGGATTCACCCCTCCACTTT	CASSFVTGDSPLHF
-	TRBD2	17	TRBJ2-1	TRBV7-2	TGTGCCAGCAGCTTGAGTAGCGGGGGGGCGGAATACAATGAGCAGTTCTTC	CASSLSSGGAEYNEQFF
-	-	13	TRBJ2-1	TRBV29-1	TGCAGCGGGAGGACCTACGGCTACAATGAGCAGTTCTTC	CSGRTYGYNEQFF
-	-	12	TRBJ2-3	TRBV5-4	TGTGCCAGCAGCCCCGAAACAGATACGCAGTATTTT	CASSPETDTQYF
-	-	13	TRBJ1-6	TRBV18	TGTGCCAGCTCACAGGGGTCGGAGTCACCCCTCCACTTT	CASSQGSESPLHF
-	-	14	TRBJ1-1	TRBV7-2	TGTGCCAGCAGCTTATCCAGGGGCCTACCAAAAGCTTTCTTT	CASSLSRGLPKAFF
-	-	16	TRBJ2-1	TRBV6-1	TGTGCCAGCAGTGAAGTGGGGAGGACAGGTAGGAATGAGCAGTTCTTC	CASSEVGRTGRNEQFF
-	TRBD2	13	TRBJ2-4	TRBV2	TGTGCCAGCAGGCGACTAGCAAGGAACATTCAGTACTTC	CASRRLARNIQYF
-	-	17	TRBJ1-1	TRBV10-3	TGTGCCATCAGTGAGTATATTGGAGACAGAGGGACCACTGAAGCTTTCTTT	CAISEYIGDRGTTEAFF
-	-	16	TRBJ2-1	TRBV14	TGTGCCAGCAGCGGGGTGGGCAGGAGCTCCTACAATGAGCAGTTCTTC	CASSGVGRSSYNEQFF
once	TRBD1	15	TRBJ1-1	TRBV2	TGTGCCAGCAGGGACCCGGGACAGGGAACCACTGAAGCTTTCTTT	CASRDPGQGTTEAFF